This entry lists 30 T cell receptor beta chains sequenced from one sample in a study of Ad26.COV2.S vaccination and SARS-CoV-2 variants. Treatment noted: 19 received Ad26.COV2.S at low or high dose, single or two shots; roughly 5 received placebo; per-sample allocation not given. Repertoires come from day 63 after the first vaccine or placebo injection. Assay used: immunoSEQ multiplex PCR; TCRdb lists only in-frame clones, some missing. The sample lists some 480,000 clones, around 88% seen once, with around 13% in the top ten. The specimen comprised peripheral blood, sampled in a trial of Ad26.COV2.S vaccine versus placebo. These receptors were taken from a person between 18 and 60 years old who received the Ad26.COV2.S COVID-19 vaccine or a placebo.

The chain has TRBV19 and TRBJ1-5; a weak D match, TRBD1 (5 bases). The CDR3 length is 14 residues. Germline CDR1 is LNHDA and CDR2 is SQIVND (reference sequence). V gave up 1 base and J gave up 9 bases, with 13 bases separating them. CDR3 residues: CASSIGSDGAPQHF. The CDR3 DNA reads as TGTGCCAGTAGTATAGGCTCAGACGGGGCGCCCCAGCATTTT. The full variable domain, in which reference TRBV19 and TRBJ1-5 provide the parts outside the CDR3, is DGGITQSPKYLFRKEGQNVTLSCEQNLNHDAMYWYRQDPGQGLRLIYYSQIVNDFQKGDIAEGYSVSREKKESFPLTVTSAQKNPTAFYLCASSIGSDGAPQHFGDGTRLSIL.

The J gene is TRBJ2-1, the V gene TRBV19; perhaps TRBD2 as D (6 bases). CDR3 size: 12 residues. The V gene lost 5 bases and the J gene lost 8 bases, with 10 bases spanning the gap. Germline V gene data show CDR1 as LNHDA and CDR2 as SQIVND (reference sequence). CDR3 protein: CASSLQRDEQFF. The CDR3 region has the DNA TGTGCCAGTAGTCTTCAGCGGGATGAGCAGTTCTTC.

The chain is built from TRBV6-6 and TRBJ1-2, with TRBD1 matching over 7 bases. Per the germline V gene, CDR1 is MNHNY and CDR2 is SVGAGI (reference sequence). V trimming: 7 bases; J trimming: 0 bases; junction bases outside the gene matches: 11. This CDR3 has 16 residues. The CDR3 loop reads CASTVAGTVTNYGYTF. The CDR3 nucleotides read TGTGCCAGCACCGTCGCTGGGACAGTGACTAACTATGGCTACACCTTC.

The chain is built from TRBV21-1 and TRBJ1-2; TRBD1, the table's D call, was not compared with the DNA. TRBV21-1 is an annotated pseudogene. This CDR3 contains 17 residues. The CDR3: CASSLRDRGLPHYGYTF. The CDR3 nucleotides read TGTGCCAGCAGCCTTCGGGACAGGGGGCTGCCCCACTATGGCTACACCTTC.

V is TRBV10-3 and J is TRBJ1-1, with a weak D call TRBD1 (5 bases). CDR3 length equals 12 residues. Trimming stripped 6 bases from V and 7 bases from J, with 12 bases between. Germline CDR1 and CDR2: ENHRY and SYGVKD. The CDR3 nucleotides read TGTGCCATCAGAAGGGACGGGAGTGAAGCTTTCTTT. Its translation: CAIRRDGSEAFF.

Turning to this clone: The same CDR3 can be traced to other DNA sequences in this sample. Here the CDR3 reads CASSLGRTGELFF. The CDR3 DNA follows: TGTGCCAGCAGTTTAGGTCGCACCGGGGAGCTGTTTTTT. The chain links TRBV27 to TRBJ2-2; no clear D gene. V was clipped by 2 bases and J by 4 bases, with 5 bases between them. The CDR3 has 13 amino acids. Germline V gene data show CDR1 as MNHEY and CDR2 as SMNVEV (reference sequence).

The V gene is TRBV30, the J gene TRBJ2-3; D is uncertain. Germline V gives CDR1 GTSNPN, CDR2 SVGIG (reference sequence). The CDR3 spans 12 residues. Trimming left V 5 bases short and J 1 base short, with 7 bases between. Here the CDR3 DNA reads TGTGCCTGGCTAAGAGGCACAGATACGCAGTATTTT. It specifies CAWLRGTDTQYF. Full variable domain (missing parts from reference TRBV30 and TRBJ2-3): SQTIHQWPATLVQPVGSPLSLECTVEGTSNPNLYWYRQAAGRGLQLLFYSVGIGQISSEVPQNLSASRPQDRQFILSSKKLLLSDSGFYLCAWLRGTDTQYFGPGTRLTVL.

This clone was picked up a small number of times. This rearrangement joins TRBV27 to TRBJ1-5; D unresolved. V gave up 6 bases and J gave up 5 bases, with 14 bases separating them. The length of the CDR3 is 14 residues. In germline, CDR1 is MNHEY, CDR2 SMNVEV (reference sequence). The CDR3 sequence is CASRRTLNDQPQHF. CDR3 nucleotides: TGTGCCAGCAGGCGAACCCTAAATGATCAGCCCCAGCATTTT.

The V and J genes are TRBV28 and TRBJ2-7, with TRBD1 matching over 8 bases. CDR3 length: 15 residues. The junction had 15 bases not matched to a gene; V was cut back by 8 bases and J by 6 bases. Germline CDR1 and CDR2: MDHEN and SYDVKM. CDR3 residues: CASHPAAGGRAEQYF. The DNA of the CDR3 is TGTGCCAGCCATCCGGCCGCAGGGGGCCGTGCCGAGCAGTACTTC.

CDR3 in amino acids: CASSDRLSSGANVLTF. DNA for the CDR3: TGTGCCAGCAGTGATCGTTTGAGCTCTGGGGCCAACGTCCTGACTTTC. The chain carries TRBV2 and TRBJ2-6; D unclear. V was pared by 3 bases and J by 0 bases, with 9 bases between. Germline CDR1 reads SNHLY; CDR2 reads FYNNEI. The CDR3 runs 16 residues.

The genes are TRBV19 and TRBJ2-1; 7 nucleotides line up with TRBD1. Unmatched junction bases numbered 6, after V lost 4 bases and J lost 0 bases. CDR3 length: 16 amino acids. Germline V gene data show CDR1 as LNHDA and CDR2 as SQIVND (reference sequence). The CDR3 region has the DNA TGTGCCAGTAGTAAGGGGGCGGCGAGCTCCTACAATGAGCAGTTCTTC. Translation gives CASSKGAASSYNEQFF.

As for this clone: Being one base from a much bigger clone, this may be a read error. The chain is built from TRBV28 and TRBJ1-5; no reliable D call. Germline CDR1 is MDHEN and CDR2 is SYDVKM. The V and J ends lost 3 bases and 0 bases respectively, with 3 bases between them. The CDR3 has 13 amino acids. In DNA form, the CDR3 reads TGTGCCAGCAGTTTGGATAGCAATCAGCCCCAGCATTTT. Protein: CASSLDSNQPQHF.

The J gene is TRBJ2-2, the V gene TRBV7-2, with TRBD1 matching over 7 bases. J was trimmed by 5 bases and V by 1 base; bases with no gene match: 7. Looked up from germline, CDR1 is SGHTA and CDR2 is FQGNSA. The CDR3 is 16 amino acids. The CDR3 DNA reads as TGTGCCAGCAGCTTAGACGGGACAGTCCGAACCGGGGAGCTGTTTTTT. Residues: CASSLDGTVRTGELFF. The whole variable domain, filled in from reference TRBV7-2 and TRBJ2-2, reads GAGVSQSPSNKVTEKGKDVELRCDPISGHTALYWYRQSLGQGLEFLIYFQGNSAPDKSGLPSDRFSAERTGGSVSTLTIQRTQQEDSAVYLCASSLDGTVRTGELFFGEGSRLTVL.

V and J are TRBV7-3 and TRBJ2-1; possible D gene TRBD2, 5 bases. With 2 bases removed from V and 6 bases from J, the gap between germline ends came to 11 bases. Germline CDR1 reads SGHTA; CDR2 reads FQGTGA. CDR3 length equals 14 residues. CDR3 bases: TGTGCCAGCAGCTTATTGGCAGGAGGCAATGAGCAGTTCTTC. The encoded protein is CASSLLAGGNEQFF.

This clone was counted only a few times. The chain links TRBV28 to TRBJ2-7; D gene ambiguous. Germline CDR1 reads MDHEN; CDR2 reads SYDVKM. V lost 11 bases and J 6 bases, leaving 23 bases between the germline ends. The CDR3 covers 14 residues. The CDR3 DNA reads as TGTGCCTCCCGAAGGACGCATCTCTACGGCGAGCAGTACTTC. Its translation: CASRRTHLYGEQYF.

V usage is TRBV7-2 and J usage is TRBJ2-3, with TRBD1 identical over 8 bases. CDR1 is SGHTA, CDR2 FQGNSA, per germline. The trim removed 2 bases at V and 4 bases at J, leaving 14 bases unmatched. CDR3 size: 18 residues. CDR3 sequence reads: CASSLSYWEQGVSDTQYF. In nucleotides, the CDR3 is TGTGCCAGCAGCTTATCATATTGGGAACAGGGGGTATCAGATACGCAGTATTTT.

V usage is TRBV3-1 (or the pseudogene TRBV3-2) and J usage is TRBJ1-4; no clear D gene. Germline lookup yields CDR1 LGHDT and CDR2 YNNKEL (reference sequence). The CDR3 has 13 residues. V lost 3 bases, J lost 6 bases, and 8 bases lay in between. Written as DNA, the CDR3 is TGTGCCAGCAGCCAGGGGAGTCATGAAAAACTGTTTTTT. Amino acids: CASSQGSHEKLFF.

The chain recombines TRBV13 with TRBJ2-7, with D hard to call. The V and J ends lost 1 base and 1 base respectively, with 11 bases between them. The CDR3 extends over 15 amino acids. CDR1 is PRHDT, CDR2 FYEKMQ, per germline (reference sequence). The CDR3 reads CASSLADLRSYEQYF. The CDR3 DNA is TGTGCCAGCAGCTTAGCGGATCTCCGGTCCTACGAGCAGTACTTC.

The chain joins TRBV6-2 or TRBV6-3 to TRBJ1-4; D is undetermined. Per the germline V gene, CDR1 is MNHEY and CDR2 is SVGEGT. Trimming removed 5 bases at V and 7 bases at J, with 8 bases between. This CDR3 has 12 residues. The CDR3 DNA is TGTGCCAGCAGTGATAGGAGTGAAAAACTGTTTTTT. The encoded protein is CASSDRSEKLFF.

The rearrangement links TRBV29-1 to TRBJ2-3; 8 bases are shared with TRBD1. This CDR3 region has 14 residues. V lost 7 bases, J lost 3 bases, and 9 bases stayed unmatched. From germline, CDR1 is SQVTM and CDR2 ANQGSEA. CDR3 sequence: CSAARQGLTDTQYF. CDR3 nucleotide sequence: TGCAGCGCGGCCAGACAGGGGTTGACAGATACGCAGTATTTT.

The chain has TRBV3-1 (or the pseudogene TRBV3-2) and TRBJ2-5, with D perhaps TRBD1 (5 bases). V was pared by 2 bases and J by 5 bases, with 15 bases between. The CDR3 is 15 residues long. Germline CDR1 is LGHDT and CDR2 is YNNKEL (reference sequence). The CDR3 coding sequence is TGTGCCAGCAGCCAACCTCAGGGCTTCGGGGAGACCCAGTACTTC. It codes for CASSQPQGFGETQYF.

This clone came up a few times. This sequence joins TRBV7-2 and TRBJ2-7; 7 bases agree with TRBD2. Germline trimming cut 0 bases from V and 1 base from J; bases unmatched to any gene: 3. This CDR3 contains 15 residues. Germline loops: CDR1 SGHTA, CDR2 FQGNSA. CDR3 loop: CASSLAVGGSYEQYF. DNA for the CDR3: TGTGCCAGCAGCTTAGCGGTGGGAGGGTCCTACGAGCAGTACTTC.

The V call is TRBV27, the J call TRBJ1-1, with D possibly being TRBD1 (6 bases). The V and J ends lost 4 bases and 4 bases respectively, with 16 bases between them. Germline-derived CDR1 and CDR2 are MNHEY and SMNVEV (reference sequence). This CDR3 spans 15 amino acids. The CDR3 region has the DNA TGTGCCAGCAGTTCGTCGACAGGTCGGGGCACTGAAGCTTTCTTT. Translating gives CASSSSTGRGTEAFF.

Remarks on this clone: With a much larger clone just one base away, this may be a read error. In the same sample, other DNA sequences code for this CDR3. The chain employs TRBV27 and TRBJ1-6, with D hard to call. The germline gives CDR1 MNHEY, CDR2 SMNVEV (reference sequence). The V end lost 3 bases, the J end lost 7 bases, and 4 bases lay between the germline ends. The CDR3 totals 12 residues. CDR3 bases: TGTGCCAGCAGTTTCCGGAATTCACCCCTCCACTTT. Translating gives CASSFRNSPLHF.

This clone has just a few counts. CDR3: CASSPRDGLLFF. DNA for the CDR3: TGTGCCAGCAGCCCCCGGGATGGGTTGCTGTTTTTT. The chain joins TRBV3-1 (or the pseudogene TRBV3-2) to TRBJ2-2; possible D gene TRBD2, 5 bases. With 4 bases removed from V and 13 bases from J, the gap between germline ends came to 13 bases. The CDR3 has 12 residues. Germline V gene lookup returns CDR1 LGHDT and CDR2 YNNKEL (reference sequence).

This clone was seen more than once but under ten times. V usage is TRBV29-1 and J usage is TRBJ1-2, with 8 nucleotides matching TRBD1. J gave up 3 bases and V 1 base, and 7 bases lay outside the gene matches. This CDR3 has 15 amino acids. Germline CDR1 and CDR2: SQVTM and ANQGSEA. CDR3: CSVEARGRGDYGYTF. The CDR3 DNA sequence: TGCAGCGTTGAAGCCAGGGGGCGAGGGGACTATGGCTACACCTTC.

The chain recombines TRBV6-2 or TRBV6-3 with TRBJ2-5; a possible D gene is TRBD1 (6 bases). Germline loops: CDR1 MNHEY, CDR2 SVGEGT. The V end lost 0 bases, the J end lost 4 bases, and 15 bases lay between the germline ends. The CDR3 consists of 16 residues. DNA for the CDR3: TGTGCCAGCAGTTACTCTTCAACAGGGATTGGAGAGACCCAGTACTTC. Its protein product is CASSYSSTGIGETQYF.

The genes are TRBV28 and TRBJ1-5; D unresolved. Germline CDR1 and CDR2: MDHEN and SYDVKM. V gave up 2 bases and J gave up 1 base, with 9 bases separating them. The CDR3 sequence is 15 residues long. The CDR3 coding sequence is TGTGCCAGCAGTTTAGGCTTGGCCAGCAATCAGCCCCAGCATTTT. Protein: CASSLGLASNQPQHF.

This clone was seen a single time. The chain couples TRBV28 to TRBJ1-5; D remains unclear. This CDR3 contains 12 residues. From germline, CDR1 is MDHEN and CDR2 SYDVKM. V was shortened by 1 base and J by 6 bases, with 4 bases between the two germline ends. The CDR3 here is CASSLSGQPQHF. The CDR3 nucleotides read TGTGCCAGCAGTTTATCAGGTCAGCCCCAGCATTTT.

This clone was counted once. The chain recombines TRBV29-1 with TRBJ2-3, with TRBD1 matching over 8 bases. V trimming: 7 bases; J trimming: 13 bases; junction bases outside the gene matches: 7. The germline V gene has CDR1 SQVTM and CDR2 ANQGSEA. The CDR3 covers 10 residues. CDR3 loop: CSGTGTGEYF. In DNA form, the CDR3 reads TGCAGCGGCACCGGGACAGGAGAGTATTTT.